One and the same sample provided the 30 T cell receptor beta chains below, sequenced in a study of shared clonotypes between healthy human individuals. Some clones are missing from TCRdb's copy, which holds only in-frame ones; the method was immunoSEQ multiplex PCR. This sample yields around 500,000 clones, of which approximately 79% are seen a single time; roughly 12% belongs to the top ten. Source material: PBMCs. Every receptor here comes from a woman in her thirties or forties in good health. Some clones in this sample may be carry-over from other donors' samples.

As regards this clone: This specimen includes other DNA sequences encoding the same CDR3. The V gene is TRBV29-1, the J gene TRBJ2-7, with 10 bases aligning to TRBD1. The CDR3 runs 14 residues. Germline V CDR1 and CDR2: SQVTM, ANQGSEA. J lost 5 bases, V lost 7 bases, and 11 bases had no gene match. The CDR3 sequence: CSAGGGTGEDEQYF. The CDR3 DNA reads TGCAGCGCCGGGGGTGGGACAGGGGAGGACGAGCAGTACTTC.

The chain joins TRBV7-2 to TRBJ2-3; 9 bases agree with TRBD1. CDR1 and CDR2 (germline): SGHTA, FQGNSA. This CDR3 contains 14 residues. The J segment lost 4 bases and the V segment lost 7 bases, leaving 6 bases of the junction unmatched. The CDR3 is CASTRDRVADTQYF. In nucleotides, the CDR3 is TGTGCCAGCACTCGGGACAGGGTGGCAGATACGCAGTATTTT. The full variable domain, its missing parts supplied by reference TRBV7-2 and TRBJ2-3, is GAGVSQSPSNKVTEKGKDVELRCDPISGHTALYWYRQSLGQGLEFLIYFQGNSAPDKSGLPSDRFSAERTGGSVSTLTIQRTQQEDSAVYLCASTRDRVADTQYFGPGTRLTVL.

The genes are TRBV6-7 and TRBJ2-7; no firm D call. TRBV6-7 qualifies as an ORF whose function is uncertain. The germline V and J ends were trimmed by 3 bases and 5 bases, with 17 bases remaining between them. The CDR3 sequence is 15 residues long. The CDR3 DNA reads as TGTGCCAGCAGTTATCCCGGGCGAGCATTCCACGAGCAGTACTTC. This encodes CASSYPGRAFHEQYF.

This rearrangement joins TRBV6-1 to TRBJ1-1, with D perhaps TRBD1 (5 bases). CDR1 is MNHNS and CDR2 is SASEGT in the germline V gene. The CDR3 covers 13 residues. Trimming stripped 6 bases from V and 0 bases from J, with 8 bases between. The CDR3 sequence: CASSRDVNTEAFF. CDR3 DNA sequence: TGTGCCAGCAGCCGGGACGTGAACACTGAAGCTTTCTTT.

The chain employs TRBV19 and TRBJ2-3; a weak D match, TRBD2 (6 bases). The germline V and J ends were trimmed by 3 bases and 1 base, with 8 bases remaining between them. The length of the CDR3 is 14 residues. Germline V gene data show CDR1 as LNHDA and CDR2 as SQIVND (reference sequence). The CDR3: CASSMGLRTDTQYF. DNA of the CDR3: TGTGCCAGTAGTATGGGACTCCGCACAGATACGCAGTATTTT. Supplemented by reference TRBV19 and TRBJ2-3, the full variable domain reads DGGITQSPKYLFRKEGQNVTLSCEQNLNHDAMYWYRQDPGQGLRLIYYSQIVNDFQKGDIAEGYSVSREKKESFPLTVTSAQKNPTAFYLCASSMGLRTDTQYFGPGTRLTVL.

This chain uses TRBV5-4 with TRBJ2-7; no firm D call. The CDR3 contains 13 residues. The V end was cut by 4 bases, the J end by 3 bases, with 11 bases between. In germline, CDR1 is SGHNT, CDR2 YYREEE (reference sequence). In DNA form, the CDR3 reads TGTGCCAGCAGCATCGACGCCCACTACGAGCAGTACTTC. The encoded protein is CASSIDAHYEQYF.

The V gene is TRBV11-3, the J gene TRBJ1-1, with unresolved D. This CDR3 comprises 14 residues. V lost 4 bases and J lost 6, with 15 bases in between. Germline assignment: CDR1 SGHNT and CDR2 YENEEA. The CDR3 bases are TGTGCCAGCAGCTCCGGTGGGTCGTACGCTGAAGCTTTCTTT. The encoded protein is CASSSGGSYAEAFF.

There are many counts of this clone. The chain combines TRBV6-5 with TRBJ2-5; possibly TRBD1 for D (6 bases). The V and J ends lost 6 bases and 2 bases respectively, with 10 bases between them. Germline loops: CDR1 MNHEY, CDR2 SVGAGI. The length of the CDR3 is 13 residues. The CDR3 sequence is CASRRTVQETQYF. CDR3 nucleotide sequence: TGTGCCAGCAGAAGGACAGTACAAGAGACCCAGTACTTC.

A word on this clone: This sample also contains other DNA sequences that code for the same CDR3. CDR3 DNA: TGCAGCGTAGCCAGGGGTGGTAACACTGAAGCTTTCTTT. Amino acids: CSVARGGNTEAFF. The chain combines TRBV29-1 with TRBJ1-1, with a tentative D call TRBD1 (6 bases). The CDR3 loop spans 13 amino acids. The germline gives CDR1 SQVTM, CDR2 ANQGSEA. Trimming cost V 6 bases and J 2 bases, with 13 bases left between them.

About this clone: A read error may be the cause here, since a much bigger clone is one base away. The J gene is TRBJ1-6, the V gene TRBV30, with TRBD1 matching 8 bases. The CDR3 is 18 amino acids. Germline values: CDR1 GTSNPN, CDR2 SVGIG (reference sequence). CDR3 DNA sequence: TGTGCCTGGAGTGGCAGTCGGACAGGGCTGTCTGGAAATTCACCCATCCACTTT. Protein sequence: CAWSGSRTGLSGNSPIHF.

The chain carries TRBV27 and TRBJ2-7; D is perhaps TRBD1 (6 bases). V was clipped by 2 bases and J by 4 bases, with 18 bases between them. This CDR3 has 16 amino acids. CDR1 is MNHEY and CDR2 is SMNVEV in the germline V gene (reference sequence). The CDR3: CASSLGAAGVGYEQYF. For the CDR3, the DNA is TGTGCCAGCAGTTTAGGGGCCGCAGGGGTAGGGTACGAGCAGTACTTC.

The rearrangement links TRBV4-3 to TRBJ2-1, with D perhaps TRBD1 (7 bases). The CDR3 sequence is 13 residues long. Trimming removed 4 bases from V and 6 bases from J, with 10 bases in between. Germline assignment: CDR1 LGHNA and CDR2 YSLEER. The CDR3 loop is CASSPGGGNEQFF. DNA for the CDR3: TGCGCCAGCAGCCCAGGGGGAGGCAATGAGCAGTTCTTC.

This clone was detected once. The chain uses TRBV6-1 and TRBJ2-7; 8 nucleotides agree with TRBD2. The CDR3 loop spans 14 amino acids. Germline values: CDR1 MNHNS, CDR2 SASEGT. J was trimmed by 2 bases and V by 3 bases; bases with no gene match: 3. The CDR3 sequence: CASSDLAGPYEQYF. In nucleotides, the CDR3 is TGTGCCAGCAGTGACCTAGCGGGCCCCTACGAGCAGTACTTC.

This clone came up once. The genes are TRBV28 and TRBJ2-7, with 15 bases lining up with TRBD2. After removal of 2 bases from V and 1 base from J, the junction contained 6 bases not matched to a gene. The germline gives CDR1 MDHEN, CDR2 SYDVKM. The CDR3 runs to 18 residues. CDR3 amino acids: CASSLRGLAGGPSYEQYF. The CDR3 nucleotides are TGTGCCAGCAGTTTAAGAGGACTAGCGGGAGGGCCGTCCTACGAGCAGTACTTC.

This clone was recorded only once. The chain combines TRBV7-9 with TRBJ1-2, with D uncertain. Looked up from germline, CDR1 is SEHNR and CDR2 is FQNEAQ (reference sequence). CDR3 size: 14 residues. Trimming left V 1 base short and J 3 bases short, with 9 bases between. DNA for the CDR3: TGTGCCAGCAGCTTAGGCCAGGTCGACTATGGCTACACCTTC. It translates to CASSLGQVDYGYTF. Filled out from reference TRBV7-9 and TRBJ1-2, the complete variable domain reads DTGVSQNPRHKITKRGQNVTFRCDPISEHNRLYWYRQTLGQGPEFLTYFQNEAQLEKSRLLSDRFSAERPKGSFSTLEIQRTEQGDSAMYLCASSLGQVDYGYTFGSGTRLTVV.

The V and J genes are TRBV11-2 and TRBJ2-1; D assignment may be TRBD1 or TRBD2 (5 bases each). The germline V and J ends were trimmed by 1 base and 7 bases, with 17 bases remaining between them. Per germline, CDR1 SGHAT and CDR2 FQNNGV. The CDR3 covers 16 residues. The CDR3: CASSLVRDGRRNEQFF. The CDR3, as DNA: TGTGCCAGCAGCTTAGTCCGGGACGGCCGTAGAAATGAGCAGTTCTTC.

On this clone: This same CDR3 is encoded by further DNA sequences in the sample. V and J are TRBV10-3 and TRBJ2-2; D possibly corresponds to TRBD1 (7 bases). Germline-derived CDR1 and CDR2 are ENHRY and SYGVKD. V lost 4 bases, J lost 0 bases, and 12 bases lay in between. The CDR3 has 16 residues. CDR3 in amino acids: CAISVGGTANTGELFF. CDR3 sequence (DNA): TGTGCCATCAGTGTTGGGGGGACAGCGAACACCGGGGAGCTGTTTTTT.

V usage is TRBV5-1 and J usage is TRBJ2-3; the D gene is possibly TRBD1 (6 bases). The CDR3 has 14 amino acids. With 1 base removed from V and 6 bases from J, the gap between germline ends came to 12 bases. Germline CDR1 and CDR2: SGHRS and YFSETQ. CDR3 sequence (DNA): TGCGCCAGCAGCTTGACAGGGTTTCGGGATACGCAGTATTTT. Its protein is CASSLTGFRDTQYF.

The V gene is TRBV6-6, the J gene TRBJ2-5; TRBD1 might be the D (6 bases). CDR1 and CDR2 from the germline V gene are MNHNY and SVGAGI (reference sequence). Between the trimmed V and J ends, which lost 2 bases and 1 base, there was a span of 14 bases. CDR3 length: 16 amino acids. This chain's CDR3 is CASSYNAQGTQETQYF. For the CDR3, the DNA is TGTGCCAGCAGTTACAACGCACAGGGAACCCAAGAGACCCAGTACTTC.

For the CDR3, the DNA is TGTGCCAGCAGCTTGGGACGCCACATATTCTCTGGAAACACCATATATTTT. It encodes CASSLGRHIFSGNTIYF. V usage is TRBV5-5 and J usage is TRBJ1-3; no clear D gene. This CDR3 region has 17 residues. Germline V gene sequence: CDR1 SGHKS, CDR2 YYEKEE (reference sequence). Trimming pared 0 bases from V and 0 bases from J, leaving 13 bases between.

The rearrangement uses TRBV29-1 and TRBJ2-7; D may be TRBD2 (6 bases). Deletions cut 4 bases from V and 9 bases from J, with 19 bases between. The CDR3 length is 13 residues. The germline CDR1 and CDR2 sequences are SQVTM and ANQGSEA. The CDR3 region has the DNA TGCAGCGTTGTTTGGGGGAGGTGGCACGGGCAGTACTTC. Residues: CSVVWGRWHGQYF.

This chain links TRBV28 with TRBJ2-1, with D perhaps matching TRBD2 (5 bases). The CDR3 is 15 amino acids. Trimming left V 3 bases short and J 1 base short, with 10 bases between. Germline V gives CDR1 MDHEN, CDR2 SYDVKM. The CDR3 sequence is CASSFGLASYNEQFF. CDR3 sequence (DNA): TGTGCCAGCAGTTTCGGTCTAGCTTCCTACAATGAGCAGTTCTTC.

The chain links TRBV6-1 to TRBJ2-7, with a possible D match to TRBD1 (5 bases). The germline gives CDR1 MNHNS, CDR2 SASEGT. Trimming removed 1 base at V and 4 bases at J, with 8 bases between. This CDR3 region has 13 residues. The CDR3 sequence is CASSEEGPYEQYF. The CDR3 DNA follows: TGTGCCAGCAGTGAAGAGGGGCCGTACGAGCAGTACTTC.

The chain has TRBV21-1 and TRBJ2-7; the table calls TRBD1, which could not be checked here. TRBV21-1 is an annotated pseudogene. The CDR3 is made up of 16 amino acids. CDR3 region: CASSKGGQGGVYEQYF. The CDR3 DNA reads TGTGCCAGCAGCAAAGGGGGACAGGGGGGAGTCTACGAGCAGTACTTC.

The J gene is TRBJ2-5, the V gene TRBV9; D gene ambiguous. This CDR3 has 15 residues. CDR1 is SGDLS and CDR2 is YYNGEE in the germline V gene. The V end lost 3 bases, the J end lost 0 bases, and 12 bases lay between the germline ends. Written as DNA, the CDR3 is TGTGCCAGCAGCGCCTCATGGGCGAACCAAGAGACCCAGTACTTC. This translates into CASSASWANQETQYF.

This clone turned up a few times. The rearrangement uses TRBV4-1 and TRBJ1-6, with TRBD1 matching over 7 bases. Germline V gene lookup returns CDR1 MGHRA and CDR2 YSYEKL. The CDR3 sequence is 15 residues long. The J segment lost 10 bases and the V segment lost 5 bases, leaving 11 bases of the junction unmatched. The CDR3 reads CASSKGSTGDSPLHF. CDR3 coding DNA: TGCGCCAGCAGCAAAGGAAGTACAGGGGACTCACCCCTCCACTTT.

The CDR3 loop reads CASSLMDRGSTEAFF. The DNA for the CDR3 is TGTGCCAGCAGTTTAATGGACAGGGGATCGACTGAAGCTTTCTTT. The rearrangement links TRBV28 to TRBJ1-1; 9 bases align to TRBD1. The length of the CDR3 is 15 residues. V was pared by 2 bases and J by 5 bases, with 6 bases of the junction left unmatched. Germline CDR1 and CDR2: MDHEN and SYDVKM.

Comments on this clone: Other DNA sequences from this sample encode an identical CDR3 as well. The rearrangement joins TRBV19 to TRBJ2-5; no definite D call. Trimming shortened V by 3 bases and J by 3 bases, and 5 bases separated the two germline ends. The CDR3 runs 12 residues. Germline assignment: CDR1 LNHDA and CDR2 SQIVND (reference sequence). This chain's CDR3 is CASSIREETQYF. The CDR3 DNA is TGTGCCAGTAGTATCCGGGAAGAGACCCAGTACTTC. Supplemented by reference TRBV19 and TRBJ2-5, the full variable domain reads DGGITQSPKYLFRKEGQNVTLSCEQNLNHDAMYWYRQDPGQGLRLIYYSQIVNDFQKGDIAEGYSVSREKKESFPLTVTSAQKNPTAFYLCASSIREETQYFGPGTRLLVL.

V gene TRBV5-1 combines with J gene TRBJ1-6, with TRBD1 as a possible D gene (6 bases). Trimming took 0 bases from V and 8 from J, leaving 12 bases between them. Germline lookup yields CDR1 SGHRS and CDR2 YFSETQ. The CDR3 runs to 15 residues. The CDR3 nucleotides are TGCGCCAGCAGCTTGGAGGGGGGGCAATATTCACCCCTCCACTTT. This sequence encodes CASSLEGGQYSPLHF.

V usage is TRBV7-8 and J usage is TRBJ1-4; D not resolved. V lost 5 bases and J lost 3, with 10 bases in between. This CDR3 is built from 14 residues. The germline gives CDR1 SGHVS, CDR2 FQNEAQ. In DNA form, the CDR3 reads TGTGCCAGCAGCCCCGGCGGTTCTAATGAAAAACTGTTTTTT. As protein: CASSPGGSNEKLFF.